What follows are 5 T cell receptor beta chains derived from one specimen sequenced in a study of cytomegalovirus exposure and HLA in healthy donors. The primer mix had 60 Vbeta and 13 Jbeta primers. TCRdb's table, derived via immunoSEQ multiplex PCR, lists solely in-frame clones and lacks some. The profile covers approximately 150,000 clones, with about three quarters appearing a single time and around 2.4% taken by the ten largest. Source material: PBMCs. The receptor set was obtained from a female donor in good health and CMV-seronegative.

Only one count was recorded for this clone. The CDR3 region is CASSPGGVRGAFF. CDR3 bases: TGTGCCAGCAGTCCAGGGGGCGTTCGAGGGGCTTTCTTT. This chain uses TRBV28 with TRBJ1-1; TRBD1 agrees at 8 bases. Germline V gene data show CDR1 as MDHEN and CDR2 as SYDVKM. The CDR3 consists of 13 residues. Trimming removed 5 bases from V and 11 bases from J; junction bases left unmatched: 10.

The J gene is TRBJ2-7, the V gene TRBV10-2; 12 bases agree with TRBD2. The V gene's germline CDR1 is WSHSY and CDR2 SAAADI. The CDR3 is 15 residues long. V shed 4 bases, J shed 4 bases, and the junction held 5 bases outside the gene matches. CDR3 loop: CASSVAGTSGYEQYF. DNA for the CDR3: TGCGCCAGCAGTGTCGCCGGGACTAGCGGGTACGAGCAGTACTTC.

The rearrangement uses TRBV7-2 and TRBJ2-5; 11 positions match TRBD2. The DNA end is more similar to TRBJ2-7, so the J call may be wrong. The CDR3 loop spans 15 amino acids. CDR1 and CDR2 (germline): SGHTA, FQGNSA. CDR3 coding DNA: TGTGCCAGCAGCGCACCGGGACTAGCGGTGCACGAGCAGTACTTC. It yields the protein CASSAPGLAVHEQYF.

This clone was seen once. The rearrangement links TRBV29-1 to TRBJ1-4; TRBD1 is a possible D gene (5 bases). The V gene's germline CDR1 is SQVTM and CDR2 ANQGSEA. Trimming left V 5 bases short and J 3 bases short, with 10 bases between. This CDR3 spans 13 amino acids. The CDR3, as DNA: TGCAGCGTTTCATCAGGGTCTAATGAAAAACTGTTTTTT. Residues: CSVSSGSNEKLFF.

V and J are TRBV28 and TRBJ1-2, with TRBD1 matching 8 bases. The CDR3 totals 13 residues. The germline CDR1 and CDR2 sequences are MDHEN and SYDVKM. J was trimmed by 8 bases and V by 5 bases; bases with no gene match: 7. The CDR3 nucleotides are TGTGCCAGCAGTAGAGTCAGGGGGCAGGGCTACACCTTC. Protein product: CASSRVRGQGYTF.